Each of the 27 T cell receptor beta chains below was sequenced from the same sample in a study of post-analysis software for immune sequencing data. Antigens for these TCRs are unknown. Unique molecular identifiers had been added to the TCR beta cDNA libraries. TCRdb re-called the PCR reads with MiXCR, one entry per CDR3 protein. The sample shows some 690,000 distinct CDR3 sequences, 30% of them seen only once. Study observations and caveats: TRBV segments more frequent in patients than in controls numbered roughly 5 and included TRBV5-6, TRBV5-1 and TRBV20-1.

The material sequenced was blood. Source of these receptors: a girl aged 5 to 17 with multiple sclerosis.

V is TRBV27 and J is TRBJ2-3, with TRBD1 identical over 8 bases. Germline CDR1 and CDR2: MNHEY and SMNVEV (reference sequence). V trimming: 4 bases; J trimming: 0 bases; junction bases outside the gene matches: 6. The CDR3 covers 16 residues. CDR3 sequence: CASSWDRMPSTDTQYF. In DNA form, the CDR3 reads TGTGCCAGCAGTTGGGACAGGATGCCTAGCACAGATACGCAGTATTTT.

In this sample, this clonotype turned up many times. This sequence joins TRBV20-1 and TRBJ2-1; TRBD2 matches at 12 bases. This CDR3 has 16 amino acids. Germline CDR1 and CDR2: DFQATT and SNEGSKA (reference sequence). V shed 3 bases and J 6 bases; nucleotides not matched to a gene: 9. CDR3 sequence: CSASPTSGGFGNEQFF. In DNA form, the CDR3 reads TGCAGTGCTAGTCCAACTAGCGGGGGGTTCGGCAATGAGCAGTTCTTC.

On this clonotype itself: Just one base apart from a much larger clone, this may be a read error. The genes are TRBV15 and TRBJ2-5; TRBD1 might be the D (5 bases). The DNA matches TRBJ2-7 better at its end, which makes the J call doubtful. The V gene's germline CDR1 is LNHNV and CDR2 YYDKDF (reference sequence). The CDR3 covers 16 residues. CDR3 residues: CATSDQGNQPTYEQYF. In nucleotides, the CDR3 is TGTGCCACCAGCGACCAGGGCAACCAGCCCACCTACGAGCAGTACTTC.

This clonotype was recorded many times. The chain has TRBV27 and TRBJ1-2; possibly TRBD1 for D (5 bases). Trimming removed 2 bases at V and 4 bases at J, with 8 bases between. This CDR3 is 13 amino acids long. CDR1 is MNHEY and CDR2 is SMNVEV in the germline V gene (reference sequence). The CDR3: CASSLTGTYGYTF. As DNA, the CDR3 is TGTGCCAGCAGTTTAACCGGGACCTATGGCTACACCTTC.

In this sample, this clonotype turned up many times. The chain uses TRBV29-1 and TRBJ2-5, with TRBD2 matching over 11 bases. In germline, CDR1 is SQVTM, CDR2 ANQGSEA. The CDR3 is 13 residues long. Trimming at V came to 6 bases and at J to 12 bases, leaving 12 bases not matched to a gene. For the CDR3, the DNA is TGCAGCGTCGTGGGGACTAGCGGAGCCCCGGAGTACTTC. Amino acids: CSVVGTSGAPEYF.

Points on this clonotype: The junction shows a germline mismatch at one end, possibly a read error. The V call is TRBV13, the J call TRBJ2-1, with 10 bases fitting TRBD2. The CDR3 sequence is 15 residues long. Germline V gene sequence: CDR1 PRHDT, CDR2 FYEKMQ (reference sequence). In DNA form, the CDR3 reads TGTACCAGTTCCAATGGACTAGCGGCGAACAATGAGCAGTTCTTC. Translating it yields CTSSNGLAANNEQFF.

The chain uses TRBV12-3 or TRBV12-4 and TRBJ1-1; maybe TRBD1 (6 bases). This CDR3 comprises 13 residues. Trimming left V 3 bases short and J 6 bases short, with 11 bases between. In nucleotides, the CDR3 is TGTGCCAGCAGTTTCGGGGGGCTGGCTGAAGCTTTCTTT. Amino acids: CASSFGGLAEAFF.

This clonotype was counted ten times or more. The CDR3 DNA sequence: TGTGCCAGCAGCCAGCACGGGACACCTAGCACAGATACGCAGTATTTT. Translating gives CASSQHGTPSTDTQYF. This chain joins TRBV3-1 and TRBJ2-3, with D perhaps matching TRBD1 (6 bases). Trimming shortened V by 3 bases and J by 0 bases, and 13 bases separated the two germline ends. Germline values: CDR1 LGHDT, CDR2 YNNKEL (reference sequence). The CDR3 covers 16 residues.

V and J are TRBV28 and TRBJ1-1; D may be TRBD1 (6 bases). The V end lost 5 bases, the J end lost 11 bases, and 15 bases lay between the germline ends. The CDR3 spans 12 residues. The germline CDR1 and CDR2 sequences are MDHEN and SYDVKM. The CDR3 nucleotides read TGTGCCAGCAGTCGAAGGGGGTCATGGGCTTTCTTT. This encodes CASSRRGSWAFF. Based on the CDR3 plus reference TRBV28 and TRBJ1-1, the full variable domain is DVKVTQSSRYLVKRTGEKVFLECVQDMDHENMFWYRQDPGLGLRLIYFSYDVKMKEKGDIPEGYSVSREKKERFSLILESASTNQTSMYLCASSRRGSWAFFGQGTRLTVV.

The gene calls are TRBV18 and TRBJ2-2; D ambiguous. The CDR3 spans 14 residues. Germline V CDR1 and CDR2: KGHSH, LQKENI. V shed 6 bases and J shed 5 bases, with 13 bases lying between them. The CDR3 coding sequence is TGTGCCAGCTCGCGGATGGACCTTACCGGGGAGCTGTTTTTT. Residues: CASSRMDLTGELFF. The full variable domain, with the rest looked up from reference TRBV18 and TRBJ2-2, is NAGVMQNPRHLVRRRGQEARLRCSPMKGHSHVYWYRQLPEEGLKFMVYLQKENIIDESGMPKERFSAEFPKEGPSILRIQQVVRGDSAAYFCASSRMDLTGELFFGEGSRLTVL.

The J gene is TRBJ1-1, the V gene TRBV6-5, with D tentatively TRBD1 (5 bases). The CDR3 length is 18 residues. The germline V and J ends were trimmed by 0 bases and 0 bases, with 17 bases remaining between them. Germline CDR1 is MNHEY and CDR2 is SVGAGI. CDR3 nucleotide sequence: TGTGCCAGCAGTTACTCGGGCGGACGGTTGGGGGTGAACACTGAAGCTTTCTTT. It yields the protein CASSYSGGRLGVNTEAFF.

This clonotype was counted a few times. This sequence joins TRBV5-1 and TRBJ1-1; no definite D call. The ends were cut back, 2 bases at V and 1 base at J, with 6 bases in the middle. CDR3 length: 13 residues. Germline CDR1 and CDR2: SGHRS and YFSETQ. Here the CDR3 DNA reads TGCGCCAGCAGCTTAAAGGAGAACACTGAAGCTTTCTTT. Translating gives CASSLKENTEAFF.

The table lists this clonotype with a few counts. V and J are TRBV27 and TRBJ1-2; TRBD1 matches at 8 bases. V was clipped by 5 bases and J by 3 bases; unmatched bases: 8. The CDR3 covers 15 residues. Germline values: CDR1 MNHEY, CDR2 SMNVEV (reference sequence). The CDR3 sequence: CASSPGTGQYYGYTF. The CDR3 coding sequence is TGTGCCAGCAGTCCCGGGACAGGACAATACTATGGCTACACCTTC.

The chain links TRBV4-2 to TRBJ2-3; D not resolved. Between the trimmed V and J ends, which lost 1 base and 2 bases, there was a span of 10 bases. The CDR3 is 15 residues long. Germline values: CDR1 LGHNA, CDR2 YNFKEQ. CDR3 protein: CASSQGSSHTDTQYF. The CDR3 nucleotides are TGTGCCAGCAGCCAAGGTTCCTCCCACACAGATACGCAGTATTTT.

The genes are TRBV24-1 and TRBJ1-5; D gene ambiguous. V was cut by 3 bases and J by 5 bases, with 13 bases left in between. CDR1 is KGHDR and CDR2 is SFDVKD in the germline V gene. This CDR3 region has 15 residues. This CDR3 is CATSDPTGPDQPQHF. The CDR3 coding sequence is TGTGCCACCAGTGATCCAACGGGTCCAGATCAGCCCCAGCATTTT.

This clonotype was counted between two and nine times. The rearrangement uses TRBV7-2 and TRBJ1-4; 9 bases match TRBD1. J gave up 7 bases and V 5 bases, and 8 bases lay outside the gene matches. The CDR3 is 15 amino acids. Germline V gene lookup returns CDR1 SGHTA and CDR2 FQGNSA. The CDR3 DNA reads TGTGCCAGCAGCACTCCCACAGGGGGCGGTGAAAAACTGTTTTTT. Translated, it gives CASSTPTGGGEKLFF.

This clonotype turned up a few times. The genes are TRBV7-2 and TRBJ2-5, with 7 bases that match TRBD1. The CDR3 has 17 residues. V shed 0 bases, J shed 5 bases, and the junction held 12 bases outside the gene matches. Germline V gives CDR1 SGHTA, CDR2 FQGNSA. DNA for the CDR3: TGTGCCAGCAGCTTAGCGAGGCGAGGGGGCGTGGGGGAGACCCAGTACTTC. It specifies CASSLARRGGVGETQYF. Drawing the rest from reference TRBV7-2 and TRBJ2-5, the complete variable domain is GAGVSQSPSNKVTEKGKDVELRCDPISGHTALYWYRQSLGQGLEFLIYFQGNSAPDKSGLPSDRFSAERTGGSVSTLTIQRTQQEDSAVYLCASSLARRGGVGETQYFGPGTRLLVL.

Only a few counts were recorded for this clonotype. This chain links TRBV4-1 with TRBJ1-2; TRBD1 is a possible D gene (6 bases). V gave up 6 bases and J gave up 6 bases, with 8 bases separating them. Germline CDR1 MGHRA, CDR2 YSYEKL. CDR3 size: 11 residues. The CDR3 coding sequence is TGCGCCAGCAGACAGGGTAATGGCTACACCTTC. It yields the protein CASRQGNGYTF.

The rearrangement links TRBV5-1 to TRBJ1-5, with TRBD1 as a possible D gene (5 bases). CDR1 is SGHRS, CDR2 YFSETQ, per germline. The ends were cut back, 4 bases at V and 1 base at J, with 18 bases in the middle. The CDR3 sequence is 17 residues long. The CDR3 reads CASSDRPMTASNQPQHF. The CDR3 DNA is TGCGCCAGCAGCGACAGACCGATGACAGCAAGCAATCAGCCCCAGCATTTT.

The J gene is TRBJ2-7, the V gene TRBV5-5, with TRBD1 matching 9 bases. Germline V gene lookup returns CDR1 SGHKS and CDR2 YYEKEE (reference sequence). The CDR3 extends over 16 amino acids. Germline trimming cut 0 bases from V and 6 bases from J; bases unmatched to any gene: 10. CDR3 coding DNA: TGTGCCAGCAGCTTGGAGGTGAGGACAGGGGCCAGCGAGCAGTACTTC. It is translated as CASSLEVRTGASEQYF.

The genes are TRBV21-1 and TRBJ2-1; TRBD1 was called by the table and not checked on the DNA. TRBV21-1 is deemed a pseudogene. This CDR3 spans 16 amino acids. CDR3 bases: TGTGCCAGCAGCCTAGACGGCAGGGGGCGATCCAATGAGCAGTTCTTC. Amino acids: CASSLDGRGRSNEQFF.

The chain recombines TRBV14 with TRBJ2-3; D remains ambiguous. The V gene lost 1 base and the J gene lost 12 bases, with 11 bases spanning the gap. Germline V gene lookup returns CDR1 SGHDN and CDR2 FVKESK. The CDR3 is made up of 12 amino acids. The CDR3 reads CASSQGFRVQYF. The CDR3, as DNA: TGTGCCAGCAGCCAAGGTTTCCGAGTACAGTATTTT. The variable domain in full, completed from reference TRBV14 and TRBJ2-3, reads EAGVTQFPSHSVIEKGQTVTLRCDPISGHDNLYWYRRVMGKEIKFLLHFVKESKQDESGMPNNRFLAERTGGTYSTLKVQPAELEDSGVYFCASSQGFRVQYFGPGTRLTVL.

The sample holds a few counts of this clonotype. The chain's CDR3 is CATGGDSETQYF. The CDR3 bases are TGTGCCACAGGTGGGGATTCAGAGACCCAGTACTTC. The rearrangement links TRBV2 to TRBJ2-5; D remains ambiguous. Germline V lookup: CDR1 SNHLY, CDR2 FYNNEI. The CDR3 has 12 amino acids. The germline V and J ends were trimmed by 10 bases and 4 bases, with 13 bases remaining between them.

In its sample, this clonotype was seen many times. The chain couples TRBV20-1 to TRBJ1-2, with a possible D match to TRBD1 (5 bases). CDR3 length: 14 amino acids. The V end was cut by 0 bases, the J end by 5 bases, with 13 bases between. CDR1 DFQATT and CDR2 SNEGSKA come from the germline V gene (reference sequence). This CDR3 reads CSARDTGREYGYTF. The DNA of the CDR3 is TGCAGTGCTAGAGATACGGGACGCGAGTATGGCTACACCTTC.

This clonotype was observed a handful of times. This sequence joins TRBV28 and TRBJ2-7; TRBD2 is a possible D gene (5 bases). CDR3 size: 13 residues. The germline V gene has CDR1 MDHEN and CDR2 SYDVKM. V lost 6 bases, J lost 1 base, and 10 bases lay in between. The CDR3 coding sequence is TGTGCCAGCAGGGCCTCGGGGTCCTACGAGCAGTACTTC. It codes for CASRASGSYEQYF.

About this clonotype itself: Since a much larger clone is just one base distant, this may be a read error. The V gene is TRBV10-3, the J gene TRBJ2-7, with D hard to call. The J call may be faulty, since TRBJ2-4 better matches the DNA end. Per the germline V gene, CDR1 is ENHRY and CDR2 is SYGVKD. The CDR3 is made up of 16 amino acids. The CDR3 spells CAISELQSPAKNIQYF. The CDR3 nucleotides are TGTGCCATCAGTGAGTTGCAGAGCCCGGCCAAAAACATTCAGTACTTC.

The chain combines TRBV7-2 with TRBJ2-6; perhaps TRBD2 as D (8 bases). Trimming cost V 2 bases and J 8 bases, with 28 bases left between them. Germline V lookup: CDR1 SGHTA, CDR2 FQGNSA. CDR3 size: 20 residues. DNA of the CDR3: TGTGCCAGCAGCTTATTTTCGCCCGGCGGGGGGACAGCCAGGACCAACGTCCTGACTTTC. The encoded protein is CASSLFSPGGGTARTNVLTF.